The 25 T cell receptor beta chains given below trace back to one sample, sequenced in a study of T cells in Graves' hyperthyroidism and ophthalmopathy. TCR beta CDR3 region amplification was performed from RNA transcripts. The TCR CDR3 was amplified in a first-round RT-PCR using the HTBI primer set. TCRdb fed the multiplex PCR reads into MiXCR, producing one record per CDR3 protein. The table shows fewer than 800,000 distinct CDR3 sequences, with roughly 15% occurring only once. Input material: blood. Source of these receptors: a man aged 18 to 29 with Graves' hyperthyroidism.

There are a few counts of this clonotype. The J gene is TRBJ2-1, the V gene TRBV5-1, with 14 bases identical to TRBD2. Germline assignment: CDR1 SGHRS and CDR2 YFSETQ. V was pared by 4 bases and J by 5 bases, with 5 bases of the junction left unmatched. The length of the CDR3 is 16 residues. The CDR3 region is CASSPRTSGRNNEQFF. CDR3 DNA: TGCGCCAGCAGCCCCCGGACTAGCGGGAGGAACAATGAGCAGTTCTTC.

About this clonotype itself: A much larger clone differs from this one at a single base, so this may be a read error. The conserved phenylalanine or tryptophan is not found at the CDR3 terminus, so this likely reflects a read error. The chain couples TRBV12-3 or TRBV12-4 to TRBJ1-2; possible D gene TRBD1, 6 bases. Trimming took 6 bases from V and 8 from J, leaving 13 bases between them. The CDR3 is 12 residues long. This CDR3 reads CASRMDSRGYTL. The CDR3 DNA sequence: TGTGCCAGCAGAATGGACAGTCGGGGCTACACCCTC.

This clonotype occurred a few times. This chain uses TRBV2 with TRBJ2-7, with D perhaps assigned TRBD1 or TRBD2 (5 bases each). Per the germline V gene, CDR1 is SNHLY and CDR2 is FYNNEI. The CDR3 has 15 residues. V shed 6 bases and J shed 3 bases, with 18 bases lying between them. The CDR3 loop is CASRPKGYGNYEQYF. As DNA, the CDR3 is TGTGCCAGCAGACCAAAGGGGTACGGGAACTACGAGCAGTACTTC.

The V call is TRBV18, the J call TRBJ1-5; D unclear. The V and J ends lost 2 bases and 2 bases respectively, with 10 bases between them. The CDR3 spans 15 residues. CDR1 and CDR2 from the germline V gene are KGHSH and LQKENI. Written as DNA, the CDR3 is TGTGCCAGCTCACCAAGGGAAGGAGGCAATCAGCCCCAGCATTTT. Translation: CASSPREGGNQPQHF.

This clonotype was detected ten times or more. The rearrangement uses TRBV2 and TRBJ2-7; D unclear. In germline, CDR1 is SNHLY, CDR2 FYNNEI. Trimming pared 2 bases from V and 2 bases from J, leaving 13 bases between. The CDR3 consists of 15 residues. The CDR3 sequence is CASSERHLTPYEQYF. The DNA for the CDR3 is TGTGCCAGCAGTGAAAGGCACCTGACCCCCTACGAGCAGTACTTC.

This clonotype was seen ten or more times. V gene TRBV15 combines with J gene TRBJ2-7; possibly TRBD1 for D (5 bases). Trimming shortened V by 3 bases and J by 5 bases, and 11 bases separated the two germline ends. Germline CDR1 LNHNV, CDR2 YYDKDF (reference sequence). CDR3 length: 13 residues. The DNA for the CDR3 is TGTGCCACCAGCAGGCCTGGCAGGGACGAGCAGTACTTC. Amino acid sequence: CATSRPGRDEQYF. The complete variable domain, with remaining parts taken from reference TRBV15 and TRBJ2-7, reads DAMVIQNPRYQVTQFGKPVTLSCSQTLNHNVMYWYQQKSSQAPKLLFHYYDKDFNNEADTPDNFQSRRPNTSFCFLDIRSPGLGDTAMYLCATSRPGRDEQYFGPGTRLTVT.

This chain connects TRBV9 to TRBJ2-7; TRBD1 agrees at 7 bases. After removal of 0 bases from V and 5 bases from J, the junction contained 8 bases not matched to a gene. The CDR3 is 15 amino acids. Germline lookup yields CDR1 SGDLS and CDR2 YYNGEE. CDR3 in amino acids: CASSVGQGVFHEQYF. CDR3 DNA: TGTGCCAGCAGCGTAGGCCAGGGGGTGTTCCACGAGCAGTACTTC.

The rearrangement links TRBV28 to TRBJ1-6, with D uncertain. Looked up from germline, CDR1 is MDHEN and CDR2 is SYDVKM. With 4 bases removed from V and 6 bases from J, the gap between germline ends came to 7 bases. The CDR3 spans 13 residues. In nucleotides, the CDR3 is TGTGCCAGCAGTTACCCTCCTAATTCACCCCTCCACTTT. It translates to CASSYPPNSPLHF.

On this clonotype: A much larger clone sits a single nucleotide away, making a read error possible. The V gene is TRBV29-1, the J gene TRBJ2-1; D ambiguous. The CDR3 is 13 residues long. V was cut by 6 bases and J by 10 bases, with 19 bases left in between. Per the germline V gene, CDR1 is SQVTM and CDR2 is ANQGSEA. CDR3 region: CSVVELELGEQFF. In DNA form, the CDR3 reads TGCAGCGTGGTTGAATTGGAGCTTGGGGAGCAGTTCTTC.

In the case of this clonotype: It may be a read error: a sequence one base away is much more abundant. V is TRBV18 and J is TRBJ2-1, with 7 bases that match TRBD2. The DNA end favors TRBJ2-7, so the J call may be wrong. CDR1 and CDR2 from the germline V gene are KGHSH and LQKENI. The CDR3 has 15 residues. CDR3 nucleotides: TGTGCCAGCTCACCACCGCGAGCGGGGTACAATGAGCAGTACTTC. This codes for CASSPPRAGYNEQYF.

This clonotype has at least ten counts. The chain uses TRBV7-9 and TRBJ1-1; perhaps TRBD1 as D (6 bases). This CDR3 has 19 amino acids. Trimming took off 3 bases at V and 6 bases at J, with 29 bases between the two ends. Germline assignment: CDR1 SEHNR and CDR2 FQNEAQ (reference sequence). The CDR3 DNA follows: TGTGCCAGCAGCTTTAGTAGGACACCCGAGCGTGGGGGGGGCCCTGAAGCTTTCTTT. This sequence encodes CASSFSRTPERGGGPEAFF.

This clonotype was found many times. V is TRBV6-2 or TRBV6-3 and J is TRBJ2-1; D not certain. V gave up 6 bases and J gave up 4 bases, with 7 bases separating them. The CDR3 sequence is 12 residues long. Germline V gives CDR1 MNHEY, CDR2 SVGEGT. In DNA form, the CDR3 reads TGTGCCAGCAGCCATCGGTACAATGAGCAGTTCTTC. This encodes CASSHRYNEQFF.

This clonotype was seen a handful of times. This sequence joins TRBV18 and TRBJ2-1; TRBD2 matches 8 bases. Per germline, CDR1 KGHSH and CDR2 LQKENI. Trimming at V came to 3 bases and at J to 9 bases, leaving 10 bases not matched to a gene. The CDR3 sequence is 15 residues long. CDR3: CASSPRQAGVGEQFF. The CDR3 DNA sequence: TGTGCCAGCTCACCCCGACAAGCGGGAGTGGGTGAGCAGTTCTTC.

As DNA, the CDR3 is TGTGCCAGCATTAGGGGTAAGAGTGACAATGAGCAGTTCTTC. Protein sequence: CASIRGKSDNEQFF. The genes are TRBV6-9 and TRBJ2-1; maybe TRBD1 (5 bases). The length of the CDR3 is 14 residues. V was shortened by 7 bases and J by 5 bases, with 15 bases between the two germline ends. From germline, CDR1 is MNHGY and CDR2 SVAAGI.

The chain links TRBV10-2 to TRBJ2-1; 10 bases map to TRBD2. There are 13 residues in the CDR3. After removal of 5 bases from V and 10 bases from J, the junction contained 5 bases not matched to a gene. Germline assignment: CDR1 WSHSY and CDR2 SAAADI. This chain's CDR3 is CASSSGRAEEQFF. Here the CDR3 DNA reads TGCGCCAGCAGTAGCGGGAGGGCCGAGGAGCAGTTCTTC.

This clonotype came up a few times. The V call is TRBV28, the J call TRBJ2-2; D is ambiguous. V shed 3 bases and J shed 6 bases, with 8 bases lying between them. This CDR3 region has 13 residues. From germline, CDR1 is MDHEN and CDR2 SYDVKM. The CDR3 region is CASSFEEPGELFF. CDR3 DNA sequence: TGTGCCAGCAGTTTTGAAGAGCCCGGGGAGCTGTTTTTT.

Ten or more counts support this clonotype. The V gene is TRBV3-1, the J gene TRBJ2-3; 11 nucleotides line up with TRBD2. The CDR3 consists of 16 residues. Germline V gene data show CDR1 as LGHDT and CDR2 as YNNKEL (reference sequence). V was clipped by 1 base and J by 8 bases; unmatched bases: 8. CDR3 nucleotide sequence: TGTGCCAGCAGCCAAGCGCTAGCGGGAGGTCCACGTACGCAGTATTTT. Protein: CASSQALAGGPRTQYF.

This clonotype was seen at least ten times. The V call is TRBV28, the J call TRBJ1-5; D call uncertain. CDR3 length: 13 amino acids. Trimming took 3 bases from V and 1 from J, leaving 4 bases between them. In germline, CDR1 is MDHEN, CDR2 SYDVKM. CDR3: CASSFGSNQPQHF. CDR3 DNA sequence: TGTGCCAGCAGTTTCGGGAGCAATCAGCCCCAGCATTTT.

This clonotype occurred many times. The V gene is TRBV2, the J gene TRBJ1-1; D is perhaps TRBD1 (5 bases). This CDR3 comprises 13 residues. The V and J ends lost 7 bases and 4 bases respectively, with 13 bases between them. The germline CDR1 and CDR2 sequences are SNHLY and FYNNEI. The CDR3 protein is CASNLRGGTEAFF. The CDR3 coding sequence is TGTGCCAGCAACTTGAGGGGAGGCACTGAAGCTTTCTTT. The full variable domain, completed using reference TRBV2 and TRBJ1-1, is EPEVTQTPSHQVTQMGQEVILRCVPISNHLYFYWYRQILGQKVEFLVSFYNNEISEKSEIFDDQFSVERPDGSNFTLKIRSTKLEDSAMYFCASNLRGGTEAFFGQGTRLTVV.

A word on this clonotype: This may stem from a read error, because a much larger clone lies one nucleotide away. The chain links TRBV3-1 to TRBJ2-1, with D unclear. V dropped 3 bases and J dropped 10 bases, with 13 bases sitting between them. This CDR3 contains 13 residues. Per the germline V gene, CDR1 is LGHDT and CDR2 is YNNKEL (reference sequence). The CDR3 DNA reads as TGTGCCAGCAGCCATCGTCCTGCCGGCGAGCAGTTCTTC. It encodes CASSHRPAGEQFF.

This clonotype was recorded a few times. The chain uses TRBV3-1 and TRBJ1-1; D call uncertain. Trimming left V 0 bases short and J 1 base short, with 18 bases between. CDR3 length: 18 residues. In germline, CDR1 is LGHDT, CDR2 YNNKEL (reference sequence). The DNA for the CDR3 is TGTGCCAGCAGCCAAGATGTGTGGGAAACTAAAGCGAACACTGAAGCTTTCTTT. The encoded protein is CASSQDVWETKANTEAFF.

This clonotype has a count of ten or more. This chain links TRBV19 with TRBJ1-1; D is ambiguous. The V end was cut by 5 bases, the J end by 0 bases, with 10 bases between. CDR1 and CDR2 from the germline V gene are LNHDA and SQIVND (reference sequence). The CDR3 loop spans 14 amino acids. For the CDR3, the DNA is TGTGCCAGTAGTGCACAGATGATGAACACTGAAGCTTTCTTT. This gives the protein CASSAQMMNTEAFF.

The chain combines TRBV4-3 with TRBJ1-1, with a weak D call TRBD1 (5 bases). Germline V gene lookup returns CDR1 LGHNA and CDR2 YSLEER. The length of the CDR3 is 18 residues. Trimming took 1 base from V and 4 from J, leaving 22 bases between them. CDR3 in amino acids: CASSQGEGGTPRGTEAFF. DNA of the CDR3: TGCGCCAGCAGCCAAGGAGAAGGCGGGACGCCTCGGGGCACTGAAGCTTTCTTT.

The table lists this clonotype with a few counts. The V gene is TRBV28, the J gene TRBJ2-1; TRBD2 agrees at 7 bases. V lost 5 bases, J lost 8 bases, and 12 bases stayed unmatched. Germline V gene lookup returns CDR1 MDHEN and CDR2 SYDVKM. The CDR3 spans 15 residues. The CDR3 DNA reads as TGTGCCAGCAGTCGGGGTGGCGGCGGGAGAGATGAGCAGTTCTTC. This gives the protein CASSRGGGGRDEQFF.

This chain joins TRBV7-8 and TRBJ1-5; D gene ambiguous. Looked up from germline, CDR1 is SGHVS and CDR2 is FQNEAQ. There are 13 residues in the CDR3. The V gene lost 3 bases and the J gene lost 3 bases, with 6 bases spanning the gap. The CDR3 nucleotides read TGTGCCAGCAGCTTGGAACACAATCAGCCCCAGCATTTT. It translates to CASSLEHNQPQHF. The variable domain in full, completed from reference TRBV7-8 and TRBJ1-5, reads GAGVSQSPRYKVAKRGQDVALRCDPISGHVSLFWYQQALGQGPEFLTYFQNEAQLDKSGLPSDRFFAERPEGSVSTLKIQRTQQEDSAVYLCASSLEHNQPQHFGDGTRLSIL.